This TCR beta chain came from a study of identical twins. TCRdb reprocessed the 5' RACE reads with MiXCR, giving one entry per CDR3 protein. Here the sample spans approximately 590,000 distinct CDR3 sequences, 9.5% to 10% being singletons. This CDR3 spans 19 amino acids. Losses at the gene ends were 3 bases for V and 2 bases for J; bases not matched to a gene: 12. CDR1 and CDR2 (germline): MGHDK, SYGVNS. In its sample, this clonotype was seen a few times. Antigen: not known. Study results and limitations: The degree of excess twin sharing was weaker in beta out-of-frame sequences.

These data also formed part of another study, on yellow fever vaccine responses in identical twins.

Sequencing was carried out using PBMCs. This sequence joins TRBV25-1 and TRBJ2-1, with 11 nucleotides matching TRBD2. The receptor was isolated from a woman under 30 in good health. The CDR3: CASSDSTGTSGNPYNEQFF. CDR3 bases: TGTGCCAGCAGTGACTCTACCGGGACTAGCGGAAACCCCTACAATGAGCAGTTCTTC.